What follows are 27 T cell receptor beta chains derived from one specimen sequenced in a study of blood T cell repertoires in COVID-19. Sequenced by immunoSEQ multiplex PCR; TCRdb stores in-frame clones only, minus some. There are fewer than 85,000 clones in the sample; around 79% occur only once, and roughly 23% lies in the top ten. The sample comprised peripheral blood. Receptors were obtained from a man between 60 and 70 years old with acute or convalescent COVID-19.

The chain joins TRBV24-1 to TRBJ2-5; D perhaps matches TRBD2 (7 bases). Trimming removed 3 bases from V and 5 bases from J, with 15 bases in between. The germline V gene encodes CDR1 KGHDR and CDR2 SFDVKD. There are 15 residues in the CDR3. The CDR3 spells CATSDGGGAYETQYF. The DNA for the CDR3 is TGTGCCACCAGTGATGGAGGGGGGGCCTACGAGACCCAGTACTTC.

The CDR3 loop reads CASRWTRDYEQYF. As DNA, the CDR3 is TGTGCCAGCAGATGGACAAGAGATTACGAGCAGTACTTC. The rearrangement uses TRBV6-5 and TRBJ2-7, with D perhaps matching TRBD1 (5 bases). The CDR3 is made up of 13 amino acids. Germline V gene data show CDR1 as MNHEY and CDR2 as SVGAGI. Trimming shortened V by 6 bases and J by 4 bases, and 13 bases separated the two germline ends.

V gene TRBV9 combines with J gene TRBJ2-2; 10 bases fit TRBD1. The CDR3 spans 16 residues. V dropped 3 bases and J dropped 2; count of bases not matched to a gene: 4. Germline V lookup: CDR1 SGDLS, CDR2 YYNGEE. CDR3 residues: CASSGRDRGNTGELFF. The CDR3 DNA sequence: TGTGCCAGCAGCGGCCGGGACAGGGGCAACACCGGGGAGCTGTTTTTT.

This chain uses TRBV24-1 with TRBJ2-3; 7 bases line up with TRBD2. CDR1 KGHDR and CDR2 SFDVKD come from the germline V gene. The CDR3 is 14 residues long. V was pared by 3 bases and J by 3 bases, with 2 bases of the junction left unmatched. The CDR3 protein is CATSDASGTDTQYF. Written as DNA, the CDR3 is TGTGCCACCAGTGATGCTAGCGGAACAGATACGCAGTATTTT.

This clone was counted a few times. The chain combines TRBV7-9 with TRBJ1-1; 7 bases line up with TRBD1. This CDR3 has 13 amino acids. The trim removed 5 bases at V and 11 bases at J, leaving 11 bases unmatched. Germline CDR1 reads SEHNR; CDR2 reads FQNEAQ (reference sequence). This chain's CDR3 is CASSQTPQGDAFF. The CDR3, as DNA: TGTGCCAGCAGCCAGACTCCGCAGGGGGATGCTTTCTTT.

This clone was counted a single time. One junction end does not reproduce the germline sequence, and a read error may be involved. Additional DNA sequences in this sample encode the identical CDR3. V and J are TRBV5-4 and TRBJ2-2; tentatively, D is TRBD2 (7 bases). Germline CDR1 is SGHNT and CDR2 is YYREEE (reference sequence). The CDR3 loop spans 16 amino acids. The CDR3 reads CARSPGALGGGGELFF. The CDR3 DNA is TGTGCCCGCAGCCCTGGGGCCCTAGGGGGGGGCGGGGAGCTGTTTTTT.

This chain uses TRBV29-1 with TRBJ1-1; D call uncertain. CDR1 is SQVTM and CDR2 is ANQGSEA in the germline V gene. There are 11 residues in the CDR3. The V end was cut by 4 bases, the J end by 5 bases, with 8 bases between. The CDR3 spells CSVVQDTEAFF. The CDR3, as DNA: TGCAGCGTTGTACAAGATACTGAAGCTTTCTTT.

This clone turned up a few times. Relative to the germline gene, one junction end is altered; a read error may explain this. CDR3 nucleotide sequence: TGTGCCAGAAGCTTGGAAAGCAGGGGTTTT. Translation gives CARSLESRGF. This chain joins TRBV5-3 and TRBJ2-3, with a weak D call TRBD1 (6 bases). TRBV5-3 is assigned to the ORF class and has an uncertain function. The CDR3 sequence is 10 residues long.

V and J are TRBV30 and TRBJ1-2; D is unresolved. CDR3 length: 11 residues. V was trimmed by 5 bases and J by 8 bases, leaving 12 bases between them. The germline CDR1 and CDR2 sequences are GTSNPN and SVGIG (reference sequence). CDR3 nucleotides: TGTGCCTGGGGAGGGTATAGGGGCTACACCTTC. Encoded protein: CAWGGYRGYTF. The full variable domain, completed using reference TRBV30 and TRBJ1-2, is SQTIHQWPATLVQPVGSPLSLECTVEGTSNPNLYWYRQAAGRGLQLLFYSVGIGQISSEVPQNLSASRPQDRQFILSSKKLLLSDSGFYLCAWGGYRGYTFGSGTRLTVV.

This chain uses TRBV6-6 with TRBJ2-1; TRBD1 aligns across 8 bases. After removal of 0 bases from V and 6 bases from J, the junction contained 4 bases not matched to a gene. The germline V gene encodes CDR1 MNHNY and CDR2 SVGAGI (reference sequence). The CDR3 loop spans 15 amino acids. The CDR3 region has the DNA TGTGCCAGCAGTTACTCGAGGACAGGGAGCAATGAGCAGTTCTTC. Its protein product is CASSYSRTGSNEQFF.

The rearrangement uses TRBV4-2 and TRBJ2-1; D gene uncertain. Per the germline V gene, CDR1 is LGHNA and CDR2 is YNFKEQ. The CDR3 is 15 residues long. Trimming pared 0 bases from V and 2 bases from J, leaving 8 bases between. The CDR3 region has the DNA TGTGCCAGCAGCCAAGAAAAGCTTACCTACAATGAGCAGTTCTTC. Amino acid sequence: CASSQEKLTYNEQFF.

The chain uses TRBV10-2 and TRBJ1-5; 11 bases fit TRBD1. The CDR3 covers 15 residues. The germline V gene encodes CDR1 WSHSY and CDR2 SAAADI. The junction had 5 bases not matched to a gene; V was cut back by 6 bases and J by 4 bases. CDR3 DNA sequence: TGCGCCAGCAGGGACAGGGGGCGACAGAATCAGCCCCAGCATTTT. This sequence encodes CASRDRGRQNQPQHF.

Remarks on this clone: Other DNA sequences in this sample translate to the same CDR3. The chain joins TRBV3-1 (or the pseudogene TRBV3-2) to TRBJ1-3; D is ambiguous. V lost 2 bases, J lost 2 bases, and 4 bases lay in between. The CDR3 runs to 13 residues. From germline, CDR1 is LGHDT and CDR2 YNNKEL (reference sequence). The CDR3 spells CASSQSAGNTIYF. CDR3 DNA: TGTGCCAGCAGCCAATCCGCTGGAAACACCATATATTTT.

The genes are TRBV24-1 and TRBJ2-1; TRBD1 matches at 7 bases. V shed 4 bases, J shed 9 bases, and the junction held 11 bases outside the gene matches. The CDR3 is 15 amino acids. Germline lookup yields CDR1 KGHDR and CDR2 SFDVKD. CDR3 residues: CATSDPDRAWAEQFF. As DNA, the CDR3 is TGTGCCACCAGTGACCCCGACAGGGCCTGGGCTGAGCAGTTCTTC.

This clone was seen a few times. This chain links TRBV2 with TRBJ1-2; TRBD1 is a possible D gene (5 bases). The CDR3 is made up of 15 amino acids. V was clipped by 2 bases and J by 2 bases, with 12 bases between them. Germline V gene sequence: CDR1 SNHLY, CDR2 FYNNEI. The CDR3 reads CASSERFRGNYGYTF. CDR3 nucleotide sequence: TGTGCCAGCAGTGAACGTTTTAGGGGCAACTATGGCTACACCTTC.

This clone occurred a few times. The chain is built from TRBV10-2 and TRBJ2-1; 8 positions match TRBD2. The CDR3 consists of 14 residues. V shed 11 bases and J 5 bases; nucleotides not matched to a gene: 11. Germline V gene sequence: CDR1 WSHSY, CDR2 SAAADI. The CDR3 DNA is TGCGCCGGCTCCACTAGCGGCCAGGACAATGAGCAGTTCTTC. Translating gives CAGSTSGQDNEQFF.

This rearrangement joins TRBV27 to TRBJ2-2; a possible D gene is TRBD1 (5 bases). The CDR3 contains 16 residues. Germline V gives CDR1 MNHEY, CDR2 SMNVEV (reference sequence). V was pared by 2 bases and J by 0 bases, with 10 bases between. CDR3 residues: CASSLVGVSNTGELFF. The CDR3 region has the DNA TGTGCCAGCAGTTTAGTAGGGGTCTCGAACACCGGGGAGCTGTTTTTT.

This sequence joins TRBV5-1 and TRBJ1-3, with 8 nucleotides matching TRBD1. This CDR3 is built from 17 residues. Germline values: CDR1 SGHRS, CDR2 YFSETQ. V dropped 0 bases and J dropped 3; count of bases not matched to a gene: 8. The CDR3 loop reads CASSLGSTGGIGNTIYF. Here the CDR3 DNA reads TGCGCCAGCAGCTTGGGGAGCACAGGGGGAATTGGAAACACCATATATTTT.

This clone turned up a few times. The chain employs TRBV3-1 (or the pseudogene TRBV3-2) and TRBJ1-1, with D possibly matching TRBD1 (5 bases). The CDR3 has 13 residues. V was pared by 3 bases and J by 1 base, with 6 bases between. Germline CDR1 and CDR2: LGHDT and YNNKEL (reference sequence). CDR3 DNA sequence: TGTGCCAGCAGCCAGGGGGGGAACACTGAAGCTTTCTTT. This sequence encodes CASSQGGNTEAFF.

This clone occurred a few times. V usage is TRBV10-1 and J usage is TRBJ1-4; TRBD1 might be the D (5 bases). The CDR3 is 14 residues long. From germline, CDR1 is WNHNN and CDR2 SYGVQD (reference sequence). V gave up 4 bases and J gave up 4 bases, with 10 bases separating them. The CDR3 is CASSAGGINEKLFF. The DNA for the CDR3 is TGCGCCAGCAGTGCCGGGGGTATTAATGAAAAACTGTTTTTT.

The CDR3 reads CASSSGGVETQYF. CDR3 DNA: TGTGCCAGCAGCTCGGGAGGGGTCGAGACCCAGTACTTC. V gene TRBV5-4 combines with J gene TRBJ2-5; 8 bases line up with TRBD2. The V gene's germline CDR1 is SGHNT and CDR2 YYREEE (reference sequence). CDR3 length: 13 residues. Trimming removed 3 bases from V and 5 bases from J; junction bases left unmatched: 3. Full variable domain (rest looked up from reference TRBV5-4 and TRBJ2-5): ETGVTQSPTHLIKTRGQQVTLRCSSQSGHNTVSWYQQALGQGPQFIFQYYREEENGRGNFPPRFSGLQFPNYSSELNVNALELDDSALYLCASSSGGVETQYFGPGTRLLVL.

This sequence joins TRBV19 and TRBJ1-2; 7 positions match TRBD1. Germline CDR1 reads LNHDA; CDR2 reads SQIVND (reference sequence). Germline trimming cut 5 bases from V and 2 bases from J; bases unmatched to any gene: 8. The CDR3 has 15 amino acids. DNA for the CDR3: TGTGCCAGTAGTCCGGACCAACAGGGGAACTATGGCTACACCTTC. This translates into CASSPDQQGNYGYTF.

The CDR3 nucleotides read TGTGCCAGCAGCTTAGATTCCAGGAATACAGATACGCAGTATTTT. It codes for CASSLDSRNTDTQYF. V and J are TRBV13 and TRBJ2-3; D is unresolved. The V end was cut by 1 base, the J end by 3 bases, with 11 bases between. CDR1 is PRHDT and CDR2 is FYEKMQ in the germline V gene (reference sequence). The CDR3 spans 15 residues.

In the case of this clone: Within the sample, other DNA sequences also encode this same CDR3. The CDR3 DNA sequence: TGTGCCAGCAGTCTTAGCTCCTACGAGCAGTACTTC. Amino acid sequence: CASSLSSYEQYF. This sequence joins TRBV28 and TRBJ2-7; the D is unclear. This CDR3 comprises 12 residues. Germline-derived CDR1 and CDR2 are MDHEN and SYDVKM. The V end was cut by 5 bases, the J end by 0 bases, with 5 bases between.

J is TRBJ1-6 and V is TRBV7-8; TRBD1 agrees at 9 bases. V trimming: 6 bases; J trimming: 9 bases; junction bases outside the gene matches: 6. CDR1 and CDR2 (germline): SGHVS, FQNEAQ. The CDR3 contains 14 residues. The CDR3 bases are TGTGCCAGCAGGTCCGGGACAGGGAGTTCACCCCTCCACTTT. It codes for CASRSGTGSSPLHF.

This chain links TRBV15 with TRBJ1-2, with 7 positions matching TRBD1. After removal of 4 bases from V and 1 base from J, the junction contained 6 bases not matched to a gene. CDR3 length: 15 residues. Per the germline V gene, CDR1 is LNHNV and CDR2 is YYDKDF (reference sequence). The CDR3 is CATSTGTVLNYGYTF. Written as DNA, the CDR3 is TGTGCCACCAGCACGGGGACAGTCCTTAACTATGGCTACACCTTC. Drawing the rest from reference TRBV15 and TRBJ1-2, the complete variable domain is DAMVIQNPRYQVTQFGKPVTLSCSQTLNHNVMYWYQQKSSQAPKLLFHYYDKDFNNEADTPDNFQSRRPNTSFCFLDIRSPGLGDTAMYLCATSTGTVLNYGYTFGSGTRLTVV.

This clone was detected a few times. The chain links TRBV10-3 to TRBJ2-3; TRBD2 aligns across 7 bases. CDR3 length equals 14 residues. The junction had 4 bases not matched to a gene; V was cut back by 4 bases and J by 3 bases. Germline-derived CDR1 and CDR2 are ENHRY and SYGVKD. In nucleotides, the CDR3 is TGTGCCATCAGTGTGGCGGGAGAGACAGATACGCAGTATTTT. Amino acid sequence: CAISVAGETDTQYF.